The present TCR beta chain was sequenced within a study of T cell changes during pregnancy in multiple sclerosis. The assay was immunoSEQ multiplex PCR, and TCRdb's table has in-frame clones only and misses some. The sample includes 35,000 to 45,000 clones, roughly 93% seen only once; the top ten take about 0.41%. V lost 7 bases and J 8 bases, leaving 23 bases between the germline ends. The germline V gene encodes CDR1 SEHNR and CDR2 FQNEAQ (reference sequence). The length of the CDR3 is 15 residues. This rearrangement joins TRBV7-9 to TRBJ1-2; tentatively, D is TRBD1 (5 bases). The receptor was derived from a female donor with multiple sclerosis, enrolled in a pregnancy study. The input for sequencing was CD4+ T cells from peripheral blood mononuclear cells, taken in the first trimester of pregnancy. The CDR3 DNA is TGTGCCAGCACTACCTCGGCAGGCCTGGGGGGGGGCTACACCTTC. Residues: CASTTSAGLGGGYTF. Together with reference TRBV7-9 and TRBJ1-2, the CDR3 gives the full variable domain: DTGVSQNPRHKITKRGQNVTFRCDPISEHNRLYWYRQTLGQGPEFLTYFQNEAQLEKSRLLSDRFSAERPKGSFSTLEIQRTEQGDSAMYLCASTTSAGLGGGYTFGSGTRLTVV.